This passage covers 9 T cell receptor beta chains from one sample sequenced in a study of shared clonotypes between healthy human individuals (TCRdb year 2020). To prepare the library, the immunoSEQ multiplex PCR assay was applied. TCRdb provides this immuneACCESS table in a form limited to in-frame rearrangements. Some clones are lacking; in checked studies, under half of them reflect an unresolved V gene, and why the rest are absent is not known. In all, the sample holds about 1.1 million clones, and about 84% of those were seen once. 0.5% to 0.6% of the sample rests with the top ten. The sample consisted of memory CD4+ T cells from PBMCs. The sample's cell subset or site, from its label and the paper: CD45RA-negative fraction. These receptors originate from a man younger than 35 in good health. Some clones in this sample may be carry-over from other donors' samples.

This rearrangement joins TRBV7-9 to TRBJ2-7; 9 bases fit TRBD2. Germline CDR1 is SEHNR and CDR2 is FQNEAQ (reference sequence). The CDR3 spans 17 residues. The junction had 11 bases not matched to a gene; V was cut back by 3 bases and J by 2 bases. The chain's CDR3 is CASSLGLAGNPAYEQYF. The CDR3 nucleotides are TGTGCCAGCAGCTTGGGACTAGCTGGGAACCCCGCCTACGAGCAGTACTTC.

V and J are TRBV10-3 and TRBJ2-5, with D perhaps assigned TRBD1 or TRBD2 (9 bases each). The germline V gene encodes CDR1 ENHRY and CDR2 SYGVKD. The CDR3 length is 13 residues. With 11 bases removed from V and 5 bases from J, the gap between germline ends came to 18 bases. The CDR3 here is CAAGGDRAETQYF. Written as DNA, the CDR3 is TGTGCCGCGGGAGGGGACAGGGCGGAGACCCAGTACTTC.

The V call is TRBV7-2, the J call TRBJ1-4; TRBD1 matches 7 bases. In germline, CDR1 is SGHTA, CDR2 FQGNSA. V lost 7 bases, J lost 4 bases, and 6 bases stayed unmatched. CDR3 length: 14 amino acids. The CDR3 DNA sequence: TGTGCCAGCACCCCAGGACAGGTTAATGAAAAACTGTTTTTT. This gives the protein CASTPGQVNEKLFF.

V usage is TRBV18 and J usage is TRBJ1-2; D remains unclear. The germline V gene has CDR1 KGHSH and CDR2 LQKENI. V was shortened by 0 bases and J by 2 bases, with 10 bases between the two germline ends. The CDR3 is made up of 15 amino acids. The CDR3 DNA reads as TGTGCCAGCTCACCACCGGTCCACGGGAACTATGGCTACACCTTC. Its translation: CASSPPVHGNYGYTF.

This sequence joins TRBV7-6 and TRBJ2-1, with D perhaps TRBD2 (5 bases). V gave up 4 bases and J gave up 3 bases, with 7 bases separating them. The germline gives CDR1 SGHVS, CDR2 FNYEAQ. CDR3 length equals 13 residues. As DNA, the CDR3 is TGTGCCAGCAGCTCGAGCGGCTACAATGAGCAGTTCTTC. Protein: CASSSSGYNEQFF.

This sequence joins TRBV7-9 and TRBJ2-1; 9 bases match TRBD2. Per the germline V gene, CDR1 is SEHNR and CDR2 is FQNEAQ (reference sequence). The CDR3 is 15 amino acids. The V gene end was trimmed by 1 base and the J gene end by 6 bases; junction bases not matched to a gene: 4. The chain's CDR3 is CASSLVGGRANEQFF. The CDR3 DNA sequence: TGTGCCAGCAGCTTAGTTGGCGGGAGGGCCAATGAGCAGTTCTTC.

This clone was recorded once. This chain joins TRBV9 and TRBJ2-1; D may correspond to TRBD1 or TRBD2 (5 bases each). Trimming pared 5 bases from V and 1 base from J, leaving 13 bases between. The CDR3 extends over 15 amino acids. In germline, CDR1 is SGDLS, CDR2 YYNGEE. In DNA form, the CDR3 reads TGTGCCAGCAGGAGCCGGGACGAATCCTACAATGAGCAGTTCTTC. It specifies CASRSRDESYNEQFF.

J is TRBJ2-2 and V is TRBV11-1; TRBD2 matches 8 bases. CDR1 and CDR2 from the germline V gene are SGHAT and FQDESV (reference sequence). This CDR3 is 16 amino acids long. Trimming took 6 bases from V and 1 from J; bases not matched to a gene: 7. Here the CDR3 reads CASSFLSGRNTGELFF. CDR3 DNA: TGTGCCAGCAGTTTCTTAAGCGGGAGGAACACCGGGGAGCTGTTTTTT.

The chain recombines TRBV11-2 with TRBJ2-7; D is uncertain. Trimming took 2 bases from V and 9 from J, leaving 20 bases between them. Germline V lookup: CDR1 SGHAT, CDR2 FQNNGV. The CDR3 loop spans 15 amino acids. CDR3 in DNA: TGTGCCAGCAGCTTACCCCTATCTCCGTCTACGACGCAGTACTTC. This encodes CASSLPLSPSTTQYF.